Shown below are 28 T cell receptor beta chains from a single sample sequenced in a study of molecular identifiers for immune sequencing clone quantification. TCRdb re-called the PCR reads with MiXCR, one entry per CDR3 protein. The data contain 350,000 or so distinct CDR3 sequences, over 20% of them singletons. The sequencing input was naive CD8+ T cells from blood, with Jurkat cell RNA spiked in. The subset here: FACS-sorted CD8+CD4-CCR7+CD45RA+ naive T cells. The receptor source for this set is a human donor in good health. Some libraries in this study had Jurkat cell RNA spiked in.

At least ten counts were recorded for this clonotype. The chain uses TRBV29-1 and TRBJ1-2; tentatively, D is TRBD1 (6 bases). The germline V gene encodes CDR1 SQVTM and CDR2 ANQGSEA. The CDR3 loop spans 13 amino acids. V lost 7 bases and J 0 bases, leaving 12 bases between the germline ends. The CDR3 DNA sequence: TGCAGCGGTGGGCAGGGGCCTAACTATGGCTACACCTTC. Translating gives CSGGQGPNYGYTF. Full variable domain (outside the CDR3, taken from reference TRBV29-1 and TRBJ1-2): SAVISQKPSRDICQRGTSLTIQCQVDSQVTMMFWYRQQPGQSLTLIATANQGSEATYESGFVIDKFPISRPNLTFSTLTVSNMSPEDSSIYLCSGGQGPNYGYTFGSGTRLTVV.

Comment on this clonotype: This could be a read error, since a much larger clone is one nucleotide away. J is TRBJ1-2 and V is TRBV7-9; D is unclear. Germline V gives CDR1 SEHNR, CDR2 FQNEAQ (reference sequence). The CDR3 contains 13 residues. V lost 3 bases and J lost 4, with 9 bases in between. CDR3 protein: CASSFESFYGYTF. Written as DNA, the CDR3 is TGTGCCAGCAGCTTTGAGTCCTTCTATGGCTACACCTTC.

The table lists this clonotype with a few counts. V and J are TRBV3-1 and TRBJ2-1; 8 bases map to TRBD2. Germline assignment: CDR1 LGHDT and CDR2 YNNKEL (reference sequence). With 0 bases clipped from V and 6 bases from J, the junction kept 4 bases outside the gene matches. The CDR3 contains 15 residues. Written as DNA, the CDR3 is TGTGCCAGCAGCCAAGATCCGGGGGGGGGCAATGAGCAGTTCTTC. Translation gives CASSQDPGGGNEQFF.

In the case of this clonotype: A read error may account for a junction end that differs from germline. This rearrangement joins TRBV6-1 to TRBJ1-3; D remains unclear. Per germline, CDR1 MNHNS and CDR2 SASEGT. This CDR3 contains 14 residues. The CDR3: CASRGWTAGDTIYF. CDR3 in DNA: TGTGCCAGCAGAGGCTGGACGGCTGGAGACACCATATATTTT.

The sample holds many counts of this clonotype. The rearrangement joins TRBV4-1 to TRBJ1-1, with 9 bases matching TRBD1. Germline V lookup: CDR1 MGHRA, CDR2 YSYEKL. J was trimmed by 11 bases and V by 8 bases; bases with no gene match: 12. The CDR3 is 13 residues long. The CDR3 reads CASGDRAFAEAFF. The CDR3 nucleotides are TGCGCCAGCGGGGACAGGGCCTTCGCGGAGGCTTTCTTT.

This clonotype was seen a handful of times. This sequence joins TRBV6-2 or TRBV6-3 and TRBJ2-7; TRBD1 matches at 7 bases. With 2 bases clipped from V and 0 bases from J, the junction kept 10 bases outside the gene matches. CDR1 and CDR2 from the germline V gene are MNHEY and SVGEGT. The CDR3 totals 17 residues. The CDR3 loop reads CASSYTRDRYYSYEQYF. In DNA, the CDR3 is TGTGCCAGCAGTTACACCCGGGACAGATATTACTCCTACGAGCAGTACTTC.

This clonotype was seen only a few times. Germline is not matched at one junction end, which may reflect a read error. This chain joins TRBV30 and TRBJ1-4, with D perhaps TRBD1 (5 bases). Per the germline V gene, CDR1 is GTSNPN and CDR2 is SVGIG (reference sequence). The CDR3 runs 15 residues. The CDR3 DNA reads TGTGCCTGGAGTGTACTAAGGGGAAGGAACGAAAAACTGTCTTTT. Encoded protein: CAWSVLRGRNEKLSF.

This clonotype occurred many times. The chain couples TRBV12-3 or TRBV12-4 to TRBJ2-3; D is perhaps TRBD1 (6 bases). This CDR3 region has 15 residues. V was cut by 7 bases and J by 1 base, with 15 bases left in between. The DNA of the CDR3 is TGTGCCAGCACCCCAGGGGAATATGGCACAGATACGCAGTATTTT. Translated: CASTPGEYGTDTQYF.

The table lists this clonotype with many counts. The chain uses TRBV7-9 and TRBJ2-1; D gene uncertain. Germline loops: CDR1 SEHNR, CDR2 FQNEAQ (reference sequence). Trimming shortened V by 0 bases and J by 1 base, and 7 bases separated the two germline ends. The CDR3 has 15 residues. DNA for the CDR3: TGTGCCAGCAGCTTAGCGCTGAGTTCCTACAATGAGCAGTTCTTC. This encodes CASSLALSSYNEQFF.

The chain couples TRBV10-2 to TRBJ1-1; tentative D call: TRBD1 (5 bases). The CDR3 runs to 14 residues. The V gene's germline CDR1 is WSHSY and CDR2 SAAADI. V lost 4 bases, J lost 1 base, and 10 bases lay in between. CDR3 region: CASSVSQANTEAFF. The CDR3 coding sequence is TGCGCCAGCAGTGTTTCACAGGCGAACACTGAAGCTTTCTTT.

In regard to this clonotype: A read error may explain this, as a much larger clone is one base away. The V and J genes are TRBV29-1 and TRBJ2-4, with D possibly being TRBD2 (6 bases). CDR1 is SQVTM, CDR2 ANQGSEA, per germline. V was trimmed by 1 base and J by 7 bases, leaving 14 bases between them. The CDR3 runs to 14 residues. This CDR3 reads CSVEGWGVDNIQYF. The CDR3 bases are TGCAGCGTTGAAGGTTGGGGGGTAGATAACATTCAGTACTTC.

Details on this clonotype: A read error may explain this, as a much larger clone is one base away. This chain joins TRBV29-1 and TRBJ2-1, with a possible D match to TRBD2 (6 bases). This CDR3 contains 8 residues. In germline, CDR1 is SQVTM, CDR2 ANQGSEA. The CDR3 here is CGVPGGVF. CDR3 nucleotides: TGCGGCGTTCCCGGCGGGGTCTTC.

As for this clonotype: A much larger clone sits a single nucleotide away, making a read error possible. The V call is TRBV5-1, the J call TRBJ2-1; maybe TRBD2 (5 bases). This CDR3 comprises 15 residues. Trimming left V 4 bases short and J 3 bases short, with 14 bases between. The V gene's germline CDR1 is SGHRS and CDR2 YFSETQ. The CDR3 spells CASSLPGVDYNEQFF. In nucleotides, the CDR3 is TGCGCCAGCAGCCTCCCCGGGGTGGACTACAATGAGCAGTTCTTC. The variable domain in full, with the rest retrieved from reference TRBV5-1 and TRBJ2-1, is KAGVTQTPRYLIKTRGQQVTLSCSPISGHRSVSWYQQTPGQGLQFLFEYFSETQRNKGNFPGRFSGRQFSNSRSEMNVSTLELGDSALYLCASSLPGVDYNEQFFGPGTRLTVL.

In this sample, this clonotype turned up many times. This chain connects TRBV7-6 to TRBJ2-5; possibly TRBD1 for D (6 bases). The germline V gene has CDR1 SGHVS and CDR2 FNYEAQ. V lost 4 bases, J lost 4 bases, and 16 bases lay in between. CDR3 length equals 15 residues. The DNA for the CDR3 is TGTGCCAGCAGCTCTCCAAAACAGGGCGTAGAGACCCAGTACTTC. Its protein product is CASSSPKQGVETQYF.

This clonotype was found many times. The chain uses TRBV7-3 and TRBJ2-1; 12 nucleotides line up with TRBD2. Germline V gene lookup returns CDR1 SGHTA and CDR2 FQGTGA. V dropped 3 bases and J dropped 11; count of bases not matched to a gene: 8. The length of the CDR3 is 15 residues. CDR3 nucleotides: TGTGCCAGCAGCTTGACCGGGACTAGCGGGTTAAAGCAGTTCTTC. It is translated as CASSLTGTSGLKQFF.

This clonotype showed up many times. The V and J genes are TRBV13 and TRBJ1-1; D is perhaps TRBD1 (6 bases). The CDR3 is made up of 16 amino acids. V lost 5 bases to trimming and J lost 0 bases, with 16 bases between them. Germline V CDR1 and CDR2: PRHDT, FYEKMQ (reference sequence). The CDR3, as DNA: TGTGCCAGCAGCCCCTCAGGGGTCGGCATGAACACTGAAGCTTTCTTT. It is translated as CASSPSGVGMNTEAFF.

The genes are TRBV19 and TRBJ2-1, with D perhaps TRBD1 or TRBD2 (6 bases each). The length of the CDR3 is 15 residues. Trimming took off 5 bases at V and 4 bases at J, with 15 bases between the two ends. The germline V gene encodes CDR1 LNHDA and CDR2 SQIVND (reference sequence). Written as DNA, the CDR3 is TGTGCCAGTAGTTGGGGGGCTAGCGAATACAATGAGCAGTTCTTC. Its translation is CASSWGASEYNEQFF.

This clonotype was recorded a few times. The rearrangement joins TRBV15 to TRBJ2-1; 7 nucleotides agree with TRBD2. CDR1 and CDR2 from the germline V gene are LNHNV and YYDKDF (reference sequence). The V gene end was trimmed by 0 bases and the J gene end by 8 bases; junction bases not matched to a gene: 16. This CDR3 contains 18 residues. This CDR3 is CATSRDESPRLAGDEQFF. The CDR3 bases are TGTGCCACCAGCAGAGATGAATCCCCGCGACTAGCTGGCGATGAGCAGTTCTTC.

This clonotype has just a few counts. The chain joins TRBV30 to TRBJ2-4, with TRBD1 identical over 8 bases. The germline V gene has CDR1 GTSNPN and CDR2 SVGIG (reference sequence). CDR3 length equals 15 residues. Trimming took 0 bases from V and 1 from J; bases not matched to a gene: 2. The CDR3 spells CAWSVRTGAKNIQYF. The CDR3 DNA sequence: TGTGCCTGGAGTGTAAGGACAGGGGCCAAAAACATTCAGTACTTC.

Worth noting for this clonotype: Just one base apart from a much larger clone, this may be a read error. The chain joins TRBV7-3 to TRBJ2-5; no clear D gene. Deletions cut 5 bases from V and 6 bases from J, with 13 bases between. CDR3 length: 13 amino acids. The germline CDR1 and CDR2 sequences are SGHTA and FQGTGA. CDR3 bases: TGTGCCAGCAGCCCCGACAAGGCAAAGACCCAGTACTTC. Its protein is CASSPDKAKTQYF. Together with reference TRBV7-3 and TRBJ2-5, the CDR3 gives the full variable domain: GAGVSQTPSNKVTEKGKYVELRCDPISGHTALYWYRQSLGQGPEFLIYFQGTGAADDSGLPNDRFFAVRPEGSVSTLKIQRTERGDSAVYLCASSPDKAKTQYFGPGTRLLVL.

This clonotype came up a few times. The chain couples TRBV28 to TRBJ1-5; D may be TRBD1 (6 bases). The germline CDR1 and CDR2 sequences are MDHEN and SYDVKM. This CDR3 has 14 residues. V dropped 4 bases and J dropped 11 bases, with 18 bases sitting between them. The CDR3 DNA reads TGTGCCAGCAGTTCCCGCAGGGGTATCGCAGCCCAGCATTTT. This translates into CASSSRRGIAAQHF.

In the case of this clonotype: This sequence may be a read error, since a much larger clone differs from it by one base. This sequence joins TRBV7-9 and TRBJ1-1; 8 bases fit TRBD1. CDR3 size: 14 residues. Germline V gene lookup returns CDR1 SEHNR and CDR2 FQNEAQ (reference sequence). The CDR3 region has the DNA TGTGCCGGCAGCTCGACAGGGGTGAACACTGAAGCTTTCTTT. This gives the protein CAGSSTGVNTEAFF.

Worth noting for this clonotype: This may stem from a read error, because a much larger clone lies one nucleotide away. The V gene is TRBV6-5, the J gene TRBJ2-5; D possibly corresponds to TRBD1 (6 bases). Trimming pared 6 bases from V and 1 base from J, leaving 12 bases between. The length of the CDR3 is 14 residues. Per the germline V gene, CDR1 is MNHEY and CDR2 is SVGAGI. CDR3 bases: TGTGCCAGCAGAAACAGGGCCAGCCAAGAGACCCAGTACTTC. This translates into CASRNRASQETQYF.

This clonotype was seen only a few times. The CDR3 here is CASSLSGQGSSSPLHF. For the CDR3, the DNA is TGTGCCAGCAGTTTATCAGGACAGGGTTCGAGTTCACCCCTCCACTTT. The chain carries TRBV27 and TRBJ1-6; 8 bases are shared with TRBD1. Germline V gene sequence: CDR1 MNHEY, CDR2 SMNVEV (reference sequence). V lost 0 bases and J lost 9; bases outside the gene matches: 7. The CDR3 sequence is 16 residues long.

The rearrangement links TRBV7-9 to TRBJ1-1; tentative D call: TRBD1 (5 bases). Germline V gene lookup returns CDR1 SEHNR and CDR2 FQNEAQ (reference sequence). The V gene lost 2 bases and the J gene lost 5 bases, with 6 bases spanning the gap. The CDR3 totals 12 residues. The CDR3 loop reads CASSLRQTEAFF. The CDR3 DNA reads as TGTGCCAGCAGCTTAAGACAGACTGAAGCTTTCTTT. The variable domain in full, with the rest retrieved from reference TRBV7-9 and TRBJ1-1, is DTGVSQNPRHKITKRGQNVTFRCDPISEHNRLYWYRQTLGQGPEFLTYFQNEAQLEKSRLLSDRFSAERPKGSFSTLEIQRTEQGDSAMYLCASSLRQTEAFFGQGTRLTVV.

The table lists this clonotype with a few counts. V and J are TRBV18 and TRBJ2-7; tentative D call: TRBD1 (6 bases). This CDR3 has 16 amino acids. The germline gives CDR1 KGHSH, CDR2 LQKENI. V shed 3 bases and J shed 2 bases, with 17 bases lying between them. CDR3 residues: CASSPEDRLITYEQYF. CDR3 coding DNA: TGTGCCAGCTCACCCGAGGACAGATTAATAACCTACGAGCAGTACTTC.

This clonotype was seen at least ten times. The chain uses TRBV18 and TRBJ2-4, with 9 nucleotides matching TRBD2. Per the germline V gene, CDR1 is KGHSH and CDR2 is LQKENI. The ends lost 2 bases at V and 5 bases at J; junction bases unmatched: 7. CDR3 length equals 16 residues. The CDR3, as DNA: TGTGCCAGCTCACCAGGGTTAGCGGGAGTTGAAAACATTCAGTACTTC. Translated, it gives CASSPGLAGVENIQYF.

This clonotype was seen ten or more times. This chain joins TRBV9 and TRBJ2-3, with D possibly being TRBD1 (6 bases). CDR1 and CDR2 (germline): SGDLS, YYNGEE. The CDR3 length is 15 residues. V was cut by 2 bases and J by 0 bases, with 10 bases left in between. CDR3 residues: CASSVGTTSTDTQYF. Written as DNA, the CDR3 is TGTGCCAGCAGCGTCGGGACAACTAGCACAGATACGCAGTATTTT.